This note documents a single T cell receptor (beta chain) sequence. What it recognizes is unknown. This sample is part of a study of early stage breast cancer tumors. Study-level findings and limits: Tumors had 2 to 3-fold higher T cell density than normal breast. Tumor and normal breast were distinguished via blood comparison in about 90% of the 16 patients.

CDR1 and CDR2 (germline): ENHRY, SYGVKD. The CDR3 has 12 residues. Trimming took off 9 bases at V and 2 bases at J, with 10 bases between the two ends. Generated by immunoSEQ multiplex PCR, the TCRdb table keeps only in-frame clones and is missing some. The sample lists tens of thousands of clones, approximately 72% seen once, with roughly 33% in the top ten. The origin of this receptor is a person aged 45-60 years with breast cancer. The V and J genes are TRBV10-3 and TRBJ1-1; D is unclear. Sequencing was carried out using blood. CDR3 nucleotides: TGTGCCATAGGACTATCAAACACTGAAGCTTTCTTT. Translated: CAIGLSNTEAFF.